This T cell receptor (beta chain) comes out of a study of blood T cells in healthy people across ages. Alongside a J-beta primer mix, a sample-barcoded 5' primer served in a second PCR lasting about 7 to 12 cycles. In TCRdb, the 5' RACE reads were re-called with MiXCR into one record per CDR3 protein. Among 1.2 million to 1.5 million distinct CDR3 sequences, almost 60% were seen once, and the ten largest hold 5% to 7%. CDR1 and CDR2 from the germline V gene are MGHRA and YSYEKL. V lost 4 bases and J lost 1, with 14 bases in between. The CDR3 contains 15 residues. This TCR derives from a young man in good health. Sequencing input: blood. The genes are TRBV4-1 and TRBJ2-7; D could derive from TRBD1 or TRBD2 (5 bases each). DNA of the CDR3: TGCGCCAGCAGCCCCAGAGGGCGGACATCCTACGAGCAGTACTTC. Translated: CASSPRGRTSYEQYF.